Presented here are 2 T cell receptor beta chains from one specimen sequenced in a study of blood T cells in healthy people across ages. The second PCR ran roughly 6 to 11 cycles with a sample-barcoded 5' primer and J-beta primers. TCRdb itself ran the 5' RACE reads through MiXCR, one entry per CDR3 protein. In the table there are hundreds of thousands of distinct CDR3 sequences, more than 45% of which are singletons. Material for sequencing was blood. The receptors were sampled from a man under 40 in good health.

The rearrangement uses TRBV6-6 and TRBJ2-2, with 9 nucleotides matching TRBD1. Per the germline V gene, CDR1 is MNHNY and CDR2 is SVGAGI (reference sequence). The CDR3 is 16 residues long. V shed 6 bases, J shed 4 bases, and the junction held 9 bases outside the gene matches. The CDR3: CASSHRQGVSTGELFF. The DNA of the CDR3 is TGTGCCAGCAGCCACCGACAGGGGGTATCCACCGGGGAGCTGTTTTTT.

The rearrangement joins TRBV6-2 or TRBV6-3 to TRBJ2-3, with 13 bases that match TRBD2. V lost 8 bases, J lost 6 bases, and 5 bases stayed unmatched. The CDR3 has 14 residues. CDR1 MNHEY and CDR2 SVGEGT come from the germline V gene. The CDR3 DNA follows: TGTGCCAGCCGCCGGACTAGCGGGAGTGATACGCAGTATTTT. Amino acid sequence: CASRRTSGSDTQYF.